The TCR beta chain described here comes from a study of blood T cells in healthy people across ages. Study-wide findings and caveats: Age showed a roughly linear inverse relationship with TCR beta diversity per million T cells.

Each individual donor underwent a draw of about 11 milliliters of peripheral blood. V was trimmed by 7 bases and J by 11 bases, leaving 12 bases between them. The CDR3 extends over 12 amino acids. Alongside a J-beta primer mix, a sample-barcoded 5' primer served in a second PCR lasting about 7 to 11 cycles. Carrying 12 random nucleotides, a template-switch adaptor labeled each individual cDNA molecule. TCRdb processed the 5' RACE reads anew with MiXCR; each CDR3 protein has one entry. This sample has 1.5 million to 2 million distinct CDR3 sequences; about 30% occur once, and the top ten carry 7.7%. As for this clonotype: Its matching antigen is unknown. A much more abundant neighbour one base away suggests this may be a read error. The conserved phenylalanine or tryptophan normally closing the CDR3 is absent here, so this likely arose from a read error.

This sequence joins TRBV12-3 or TRBV12-4 and TRBJ1-6; D call uncertain. Source material: blood. The TCR was taken from a woman aged 25 to 45 in good health. The CDR3 sequence: CASTPGSAPLHL. The DNA for the CDR3 is TGTGCCAGCACCCCCGGTAGTGCACCCCTCCACCTT.